A single T cell receptor (beta chain) is shown here with its context. Germline CDR1 is SNHLY and CDR2 is FYNNEI. V shed 4 bases and J shed 2 bases, with 9 bases lying between them. The CDR3 is 13 amino acids. This entry belongs to a study of blood T cell repertoires in COVID-19. In the study overall: The United States, Italy and Spain supplied acute and convalescent COVID-19 samples. PBMCs, B-cell-depleted T cells, or T cells were the source of the cDNA or gDNA that made up the material.

Source study methods: Nucleated cell counts were estimated from reference gene primer amplification. Here immunoSEQ multiplex PCR was the method, and the copy in TCRdb shows in-frame clones only, minus some. That table is the source of V, J and clone size, and D and trimming were worked out from the DNA. Seen here are more than 100,000 clones, roughly 90% observed once, and the top ten hold more than 15%. The clonotype originates from a man aged 50 to 59 with active or convalescent COVID-19. Sequencing was performed on peripheral blood. V usage is TRBV2 and J usage is TRBJ2-7, with a tentative D call TRBD1 (5 bases). The CDR3 DNA is TGTGCCAGCAGTGGACAGACACCCTACGAGCAGTACTTC. Translating it yields CASSGQTPYEQYF.